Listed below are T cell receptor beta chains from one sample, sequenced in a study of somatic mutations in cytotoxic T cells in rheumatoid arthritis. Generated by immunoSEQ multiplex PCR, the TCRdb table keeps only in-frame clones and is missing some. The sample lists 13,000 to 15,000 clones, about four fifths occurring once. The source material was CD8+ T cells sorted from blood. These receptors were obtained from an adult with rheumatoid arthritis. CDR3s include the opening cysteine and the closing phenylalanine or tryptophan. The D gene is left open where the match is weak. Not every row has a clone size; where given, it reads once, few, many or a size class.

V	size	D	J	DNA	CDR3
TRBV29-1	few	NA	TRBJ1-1	TGCAGCGCAGACACTGATGCCACTGAAGCTTTCTTT	CSADTDATEAFF
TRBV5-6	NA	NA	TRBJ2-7	TGTGCCAGCAGCCAACTCGAGACCACCTACGAGCAGTACTTC	CASSQLETTYEQYF
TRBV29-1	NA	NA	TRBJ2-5	TGCAGCGTCAAGAAGGAGACCCAGTACTTC	CSVKKETQYF
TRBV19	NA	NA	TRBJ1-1	TGTGCCAGTAGTATCGCAGCAAGGGAAGCTTTCTTT	CASSIAAREAFF
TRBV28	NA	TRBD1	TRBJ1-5	TGTGCCAGCAGTTCCGGGACAGGGGTCAATCAGCCCCAGCATTTT	CASSSGTGVNQPQHF
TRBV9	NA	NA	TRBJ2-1	TGTGCCAGCAGCTCTCCTGGGGCGGGGGCCCCACTCAATGAGCAGTTCTTC	CASSSPGAGAPLNEQFF
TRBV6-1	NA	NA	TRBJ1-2	TGTGCCAGCAGTGAGATCGACAGTCTCTATGGCTACACCTTC	CASSEIDSLYGYTF
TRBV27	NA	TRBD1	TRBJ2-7	TGTGCCAGCAGTCTCCTAGGGACAGGCTACGAGCAGTACTTC	CASSLLGTGYEQYF
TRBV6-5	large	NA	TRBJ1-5	TGTGCCAGCAGTTACTCGCATTCTCAGCCCCAGCATTTT	CASSYSHSQPQHF
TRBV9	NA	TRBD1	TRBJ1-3	TGTGCCAGCAGCGCGTCCGGGACAGGGGGAAACACCATATATTTT	CASSASGTGGNTIYF
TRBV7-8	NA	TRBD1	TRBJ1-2	TGTGCCAGCAGCGTTTACAGGGGGGGAGATGGCTACACCTTC	CASSVYRGGDGYTF
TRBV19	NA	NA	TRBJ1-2	TGTGCCAGTAACCCCTGGACCTGGGACACTGAAGGGGTTGGCTACACCTTC	CASNPWTWDTEGVGYTF
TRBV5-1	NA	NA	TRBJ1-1	TGCGCCAGCAGCCAGGGGACGGGCAACACTGAAGCTTTCTTT	CASSQGTGNTEAFF
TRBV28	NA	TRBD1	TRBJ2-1	TGTGCCAGCAGCACCGGGACAGGGGGCATCTATGAGCAGTTCTTC	CASSTGTGGIYEQFF
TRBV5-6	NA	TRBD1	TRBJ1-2	TGTGCCAGCACCACAGGGGGCGGCTATGGCTACACCTTC	CASTTGGGYGYTF
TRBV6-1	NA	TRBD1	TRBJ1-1	TGTGCCAGCAATACAGGGGTGGGCACTGAAGCTTTCTTT	CASNTGVGTEAFF
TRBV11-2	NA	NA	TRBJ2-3	TGTGCCAGCAGCCCATTCATGGGGGAGCTCACAGATACGCAGTATTTT	CASSPFMGELTDTQYF
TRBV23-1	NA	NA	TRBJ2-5	TGCGCCAGCAGTCATGGAGCGGACCAAGAGACCCAGTACTTC	CASSHGADQETQYF
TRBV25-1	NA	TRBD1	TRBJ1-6	TGTGCCAGCAGTAGGACAGGGAGTTCACCCCTCCACTTT	CASSRTGSSPLHF